The 28 T cell receptor beta chains below were found in one sample sequenced in a study of naive and memory T cell subsets. Study-wide findings and caveats: Naive repertoires, especially CD8, held a few larger clonotypes, possibly memory cells re-expressing CD45RA.

No antigen has been identified for these receptors. The beta constant-region primer was an equimolar mix of two oligonucleotides covering TRBC1 and TRBC2. Ligated cDNA was amplified by four rounds of PCR with nested alpha and beta constant-region primers and SP2. In TCRdb, the UMI-ligation and nested PCR reads were re-called with MiXCR into one record per CDR3 protein. This table holds about 160,000 distinct CDR3 sequences, under 25% found once. Sequenced input: naive CD4+ T cells from blood. These receptors came from a human donor in good health.

This clonotype was observed a few times. The V gene is TRBV5-3, the J gene TRBJ2-7; D gene ambiguous. TRBV5-3 is an open reading frame whose function is uncertain. The CDR3 runs 17 residues. V gave up 2 bases and J gave up 1 base, with 19 bases separating them. The CDR3 DNA reads TGTGCCAGAAGCTTTGTTGATTTAGAAGTCCCTTCCTACGAGCAGTACTTC. Amino acids: CARSFVDLEVPSYEQYF.

There are a few counts of this clonotype. This chain connects TRBV27 to TRBJ1-1; unclear D gene. The germline V gene encodes CDR1 MNHEY and CDR2 SMNVEV (reference sequence). V shed 3 bases and J shed 2 bases, with 10 bases lying between them. This CDR3 has 14 residues. This CDR3 reads CASSLRVLNTEAFF. The CDR3 region has the DNA TGTGCCAGCAGTTTGCGAGTTCTTAACACTGAAGCTTTCTTT.

The chain employs TRBV20-1 and TRBJ2-5, with 9 bases that match TRBD2. Germline assignment: CDR1 DFQATT and CDR2 SNEGSKA (reference sequence). Losses at the gene ends were 3 bases for V and 1 base for J; bases not matched to a gene: 15. This CDR3 has 18 residues. This CDR3 is CSARFWGLAGTSQETQYF. CDR3 nucleotide sequence: TGCAGTGCTAGGTTTTGGGGTCTAGCGGGGACCTCCCAAGAGACCCAGTACTTC.

This clonotype was seen a single time. The V call is TRBV6-1, the J call TRBJ1-2; D call uncertain. Germline V gene sequence: CDR1 MNHNS, CDR2 SASEGT. The V gene lost 2 bases and the J gene lost 4 bases, with 8 bases spanning the gap. The CDR3 is 13 residues long. The CDR3 nucleotides read TGTGCCAGCAGTGAAACACCGCTCTATGGCTACACCTTC. It codes for CASSETPLYGYTF.

The chain uses TRBV29-1 and TRBJ2-5, with 10 bases fitting TRBD2. Germline V CDR1 and CDR2: SQVTM, ANQGSEA. The J segment lost 5 bases and the V segment lost 1 base, leaving 10 bases of the junction unmatched. CDR3 length: 16 amino acids. The CDR3 loop reads CSVEVGASGSWETQYF. As DNA, the CDR3 is TGCAGCGTTGAAGTAGGAGCTAGCGGGAGTTGGGAGACCCAGTACTTC.

There are many counts of this clonotype. The rearrangement uses TRBV4-1 and TRBJ2-7; 9 bases line up with TRBD2. Germline CDR1 reads MGHRA; CDR2 reads YSYEKL. V dropped 3 bases and J dropped 2; count of bases not matched to a gene: 8. There are 16 residues in the CDR3. Written as DNA, the CDR3 is TGCGCCAGCAGCCAGTCTAGCGGGATTCCTACCTACGAGCAGTACTTC. Amino acids: CASSQSSGIPTYEQYF.

In its sample, this clonotype was seen many times. CDR3 sequence reads: CASSLKGETQYF. The CDR3 nucleotides are TGCGCCAGCAGCTTGAAGGGGGAGACCCAGTACTTC. This sequence joins TRBV5-1 and TRBJ2-5; perhaps TRBD1 as D (5 bases). CDR3 length: 12 amino acids. V was clipped by 1 base and J by 5 bases, with 6 bases between them. CDR1 is SGHRS, CDR2 YFSETQ, per germline.

For this clonotype: A read error may be the cause here, since a much bigger clone is one base away. The rearrangement links TRBV7-2 to TRBJ2-7, with D maybe TRBD1 (5 bases). V was shortened by 2 bases and J by 2 bases, with 10 bases between the two germline ends. Germline V gene data show CDR1 as SGHTA and CDR2 as FQGNSA. The CDR3 loop spans 14 amino acids. CDR3 in amino acids: CASSLSPGPYEQYF. The CDR3 DNA is TGTGCCAGCAGCTTATCGCCAGGGCCCTACGAGCAGTACTTC.

In its sample, this clonotype was seen a few times. The chain carries TRBV24-1 and TRBJ1-5; D not resolved. The CDR3 runs to 16 residues. The germline V gene has CDR1 KGHDR and CDR2 SFDVKD. Trimming stripped 4 bases from V and 6 bases from J, with 18 bases between. CDR3 sequence reads: CATSDSDFSPSQPQHF. CDR3 coding DNA: TGTGCCACCAGTGACTCGGACTTTTCTCCTAGTCAGCCCCAGCATTTT.

This chain connects TRBV19 to TRBJ1-2; the D is unclear. CDR3 length equals 13 residues. Trimming pared 1 base from V and 2 bases from J, leaving 5 bases between. CDR1 and CDR2 from the germline V gene are LNHDA and SQIVND (reference sequence). The CDR3 reads CASSIGGNYGYTF. In DNA form, the CDR3 reads TGTGCCAGTAGTATAGGAGGGAACTATGGCTACACCTTC.

The chain recombines TRBV10-3 with TRBJ2-1; possible D gene TRBD1, 5 bases. The CDR3 runs to 15 residues. Deletions cut 4 bases from V and 5 bases from J, with 15 bases between. Germline V CDR1 and CDR2: ENHRY, SYGVKD. The chain's CDR3 is CAISGEQARDNEQFF. For the CDR3, the DNA is TGTGCCATCAGTGGAGAACAGGCAAGAGACAATGAGCAGTTCTTC.

In this sample, this clonotype turned up a few times. V gene TRBV19 combines with J gene TRBJ1-1; TRBD1 might be the D (6 bases). The CDR3 sequence is 11 residues long. V was clipped by 3 bases and J by 10 bases, with 9 bases between them. Germline-derived CDR1 and CDR2 are LNHDA and SQIVND (reference sequence). CDR3 protein: CASSISRGAFF. The CDR3 DNA reads as TGTGCCAGTAGTATTTCCAGGGGAGCTTTCTTT.

This clonotype occurred a few times. CDR3 bases: TGCAGCGTGAGAGGGAACACTGAAGCTTTCTTT. Its protein product is CSVRGNTEAFF. This chain connects TRBV29-1 to TRBJ1-1, with D uncertain. The CDR3 contains 11 residues. Per germline, CDR1 SQVTM and CDR2 ANQGSEA. The V gene lost 6 bases and the J gene lost 1 base, with 6 bases spanning the gap.

This clonotype has a handful of counts. The chain is built from TRBV2 and TRBJ1-5; unclear D gene. The CDR3 covers 13 residues. From germline, CDR1 is SNHLY and CDR2 FYNNEI. V was pared by 8 bases and J by 0 bases, with 8 bases between. Here the CDR3 DNA reads TGTGCCAGCGTCGAGAATAGCAATCAGCCCCAGCATTTT. It codes for CASVENSNQPQHF.

This clonotype was counted between two and nine times. The rearrangement uses TRBV9 and TRBJ2-2, with 8 positions matching TRBD1. After removal of 3 bases from V and 4 bases from J, the junction contained 8 bases not matched to a gene. Germline CDR1 reads SGDLS; CDR2 reads YYNGEE. CDR3 size: 16 residues. CDR3 loop: CASSAGDRRVTGELFF. In DNA, the CDR3 is TGTGCCAGCAGCGCCGGGGACAGGCGTGTCACCGGGGAGCTGTTTTTT. The whole variable domain, remainder taken from reference TRBV9 and TRBJ2-2, is DSGVTQTPKHLITATGQRVTLRCSPRSGDLSVYWYQQSLDQGLQFLIQYYNGEERAKGNILERFSAQQFPDLHSELNLSSLELGDSALYFCASSAGDRRVTGELFFGEGSRLTVL.

The chain links TRBV7-9 to TRBJ1-1; TRBD1 might be the D (5 bases). This CDR3 has 15 residues. V lost 5 bases and J 1 base, leaving 14 bases between the germline ends. The V gene's germline CDR1 is SEHNR and CDR2 FQNEAQ (reference sequence). The CDR3 coding sequence is TGTGCCAGCAGCGCTCTCTCGGGGCAGAACACTGAAGCTTTCTTT. Its translation: CASSALSGQNTEAFF.

This clonotype was seen repeatedly, ten times or more. J is TRBJ2-7 and V is TRBV2; tentative D call: TRBD1 (6 bases). The germline V and J ends were trimmed by 10 bases and 1 base, with 8 bases remaining between them. The length of the CDR3 is 11 residues. CDR1 and CDR2 (germline): SNHLY, FYNNEI. CDR3 sequence (DNA): TGTGCCACCGGACAGTCCTACGAGCAGTACTTC. Translating gives CATGQSYEQYF.

J is TRBJ2-5 and V is TRBV15; no definite D call. V was cut by 8 bases and J by 1 base, with 17 bases left in between. The CDR3 is 15 residues long. CDR1 and CDR2 (germline): LNHNV, YYDKDF (reference sequence). The CDR3 region has the DNA TGTGCCACCCATAACCGCGACTTGACCCAAGAGACCCAGTACTTC. Translation: CATHNRDLTQETQYF.

This clonotype appeared many times. The V call is TRBV20-1, the J call TRBJ2-7; 10 nucleotides align to TRBD1. With V trimmed by 5 bases and J by 5 bases, 9 bases remained unmatched. In germline, CDR1 is DFQATT, CDR2 SNEGSKA (reference sequence). The CDR3 has 14 residues. The CDR3 DNA reads TGCAGTGCTTCTGGGACAGGGGCGATGGACGAGCAGTACTTC. Translating gives CSASGTGAMDEQYF.

This clonotype was observed many times. The chain couples TRBV7-9 to TRBJ2-1; either TRBD1 or TRBD2 may supply D (6 bases each). Germline V gives CDR1 SEHNR, CDR2 FQNEAQ (reference sequence). This CDR3 is built from 17 residues. V lost 8 bases to trimming and J lost 1 base, with 21 bases between them. The CDR3 region is CASLPSDRSISYNEQFF. The CDR3 bases are TGTGCCAGCCTACCTAGCGACAGGTCGATATCCTACAATGAGCAGTTCTTC.

This clonotype was recorded a few times. J is TRBJ2-1 and V is TRBV6-6; tentatively, D is TRBD1 (5 bases). The CDR3 is 15 residues long. From germline, CDR1 is MNHNY and CDR2 SVGAGI (reference sequence). Deletions cut 6 bases from V and 4 bases from J, with 16 bases between. CDR3 in DNA: TGTGCCAGCAGCGACCGGACAAAATTTTACAATGAGCAGTTCTTC. Amino acid sequence: CASSDRTKFYNEQFF.

The chain combines TRBV12-3 or TRBV12-4 with TRBJ1-2, with D hard to call. Trimming removed 7 bases at V and 2 bases at J, with 17 bases between. The CDR3 is 15 amino acids. DNA of the CDR3: TGTGCCAGCACTCATTCGGGTGCGCGGAACTATGGCTACACCTTC. Amino acids: CASTHSGARNYGYTF.

This chain links TRBV10-3 with TRBJ2-1; D remains ambiguous. Trimming removed 4 bases at V and 10 bases at J, with 11 bases between. The CDR3 runs to 12 residues. The germline CDR1 and CDR2 sequences are ENHRY and SYGVKD. CDR3 bases: TGTGCCATCAGTGCTTTACTGTGGGAGCAGTTCTTC. Translation gives CAISALLWEQFF.

This clonotype was found a few times. The chain couples TRBV29-1 to TRBJ2-5; the D is unclear. Trimming stripped 4 bases from V and 7 bases from J, with 16 bases between. Germline CDR1 and CDR2: SQVTM and ANQGSEA. CDR3 length: 13 residues. The CDR3 DNA reads TGCAGCGTTGTCCCGGGCGTAATCTGGACCCAGTACTTC. It yields the protein CSVVPGVIWTQYF.

This chain uses TRBV29-1 with TRBJ2-5, with 9 nucleotides matching TRBD2. The length of the CDR3 is 13 residues. Germline V gives CDR1 SQVTM, CDR2 ANQGSEA. V lost 6 bases, J lost 5 bases, and 7 bases stayed unmatched. CDR3 nucleotides: TGCAGCGTCGTAGCGGGAGTAATCGAGACCCAGTACTTC. Its protein product is CSVVAGVIETQYF. Full variable domain (outside the CDR3, taken from reference TRBV29-1 and TRBJ2-5): SAVISQKPSRDICQRGTSLTIQCQVDSQVTMMFWYRQQPGQSLTLIATANQGSEATYESGFVIDKFPISRPNLTFSTLTVSNMSPEDSSIYLCSVVAGVIETQYFGPGTRLLVL.

There are a few counts of this clonotype. V is TRBV7-2 and J is TRBJ2-3; tentative D call: TRBD2 (5 bases). CDR3 length: 15 amino acids. V dropped 4 bases and J dropped 0 bases, with 11 bases sitting between them. The V gene's germline CDR1 is SGHTA and CDR2 FQGNSA. The CDR3: CASSYLAASTDTQYF. CDR3 nucleotide sequence: TGTGCCAGCAGCTACCTAGCTGCTAGCACAGATACGCAGTATTTT.

This chain links TRBV12-3 or TRBV12-4 with TRBJ2-7; TRBD1 is a possible D gene (5 bases). Deletions cut 5 bases from V and 0 bases from J, with 14 bases between. The length of the CDR3 is 15 residues. The CDR3 is CASSPQGRFSYEQYF. In DNA form, the CDR3 reads TGTGCCAGCAGTCCCCAGGGCAGATTCTCCTACGAGCAGTACTTC.

In DNA, the CDR3 is TGTGCCAGCAGTTTAGCGGGGGCCCAAGGCTACACCTTC. Residues: CASSLAGAQGYTF. V is TRBV12-3 or TRBV12-4 and J is TRBJ1-2; D may be TRBD1 (6 bases). Between the trimmed V and J ends, which lost 0 bases and 8 bases, there was a span of 10 bases. This CDR3 spans 13 amino acids.